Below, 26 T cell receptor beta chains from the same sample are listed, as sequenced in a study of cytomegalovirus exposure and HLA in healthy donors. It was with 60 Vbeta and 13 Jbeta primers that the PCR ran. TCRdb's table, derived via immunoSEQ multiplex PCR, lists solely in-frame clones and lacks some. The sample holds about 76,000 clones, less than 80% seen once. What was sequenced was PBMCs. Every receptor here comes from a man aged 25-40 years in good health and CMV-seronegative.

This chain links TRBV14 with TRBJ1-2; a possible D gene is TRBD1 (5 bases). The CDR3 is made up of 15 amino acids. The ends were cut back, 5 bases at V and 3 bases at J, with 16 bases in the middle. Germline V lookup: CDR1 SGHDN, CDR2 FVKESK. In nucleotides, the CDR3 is TGTGCCAGCAGCACCGACCCAGGGCCCTACTATGGCTACACCTTC. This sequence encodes CASSTDPGPYYGYTF.

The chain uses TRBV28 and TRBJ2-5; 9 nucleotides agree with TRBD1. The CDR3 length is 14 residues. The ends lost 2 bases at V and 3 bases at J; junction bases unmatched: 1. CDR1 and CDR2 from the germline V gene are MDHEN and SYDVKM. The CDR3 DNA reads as TGTGCCAGCAGTTTAGGGACAGGGAAAGAGACCCAGTACTTC. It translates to CASSLGTGKETQYF.

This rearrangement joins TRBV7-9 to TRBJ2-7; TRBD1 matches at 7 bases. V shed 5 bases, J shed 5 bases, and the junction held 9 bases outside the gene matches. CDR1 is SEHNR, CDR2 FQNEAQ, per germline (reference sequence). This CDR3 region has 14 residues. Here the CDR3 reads CASSARQGVHEQYF. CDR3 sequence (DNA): TGTGCCAGCAGCGCCCGACAGGGAGTCCACGAGCAGTACTTC.

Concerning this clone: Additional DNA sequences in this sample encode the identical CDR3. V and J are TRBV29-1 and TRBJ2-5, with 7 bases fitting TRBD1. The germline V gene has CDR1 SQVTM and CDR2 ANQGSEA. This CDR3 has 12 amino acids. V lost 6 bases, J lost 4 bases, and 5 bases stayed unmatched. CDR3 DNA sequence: TGCAGCGTCCGACAGGGCTTAGAGACCCAGTACTTC. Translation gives CSVRQGLETQYF.

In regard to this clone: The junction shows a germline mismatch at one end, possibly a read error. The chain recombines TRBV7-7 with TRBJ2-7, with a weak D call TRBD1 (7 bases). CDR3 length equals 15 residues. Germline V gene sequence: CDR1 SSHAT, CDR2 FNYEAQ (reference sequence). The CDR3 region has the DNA TGTGCTAGCAGCTTAGGAGGGGGCGACTCCTACGAGCAGTACTTC. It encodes CASSLGGGDSYEQYF.

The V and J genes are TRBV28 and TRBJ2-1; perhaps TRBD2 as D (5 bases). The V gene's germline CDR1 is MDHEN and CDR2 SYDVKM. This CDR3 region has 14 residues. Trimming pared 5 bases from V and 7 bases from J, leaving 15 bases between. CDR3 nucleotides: TGTGCCAGCAGTCTAACCACACCGGGGAATGAGCAGTTCTTC. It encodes CASSLTTPGNEQFF.

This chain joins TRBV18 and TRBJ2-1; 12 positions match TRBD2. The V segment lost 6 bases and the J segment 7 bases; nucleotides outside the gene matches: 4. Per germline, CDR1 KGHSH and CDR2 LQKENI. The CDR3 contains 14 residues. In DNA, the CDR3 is TGTGCCAGCTCCCGACTAGCGGGGGAGAATGAGCAGTTCTTC. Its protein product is CASSRLAGENEQFF.

CDR3 sequence: CAISGAGDTQYF. CDR3 nucleotide sequence: TGTGCCATCAGTGGAGCGGGAGATACGCAGTATTTT. The rearrangement uses TRBV10-3 and TRBJ2-3; possible D gene TRBD2, 6 bases. Germline CDR1 ENHRY, CDR2 SYGVKD. With 4 bases removed from V and 5 bases from J, the gap between germline ends came to 7 bases. This CDR3 has 12 residues.

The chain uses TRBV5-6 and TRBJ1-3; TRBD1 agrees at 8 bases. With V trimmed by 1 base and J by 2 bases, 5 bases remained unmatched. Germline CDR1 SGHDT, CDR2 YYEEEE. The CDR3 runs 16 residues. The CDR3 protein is CASSLWLDRAGNTIYF. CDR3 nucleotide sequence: TGTGCCAGCAGCTTGTGGCTGGACAGGGCTGGAAACACCATATATTTT. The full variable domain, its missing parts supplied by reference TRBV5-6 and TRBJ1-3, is DAGVTQSPTHLIKTRGQQVTLRCSPKSGHDTVSWYQQALGQGPQFIFQYYEEEERQRGNFPDRFSGHQFPNYSSELNVNALLLGDSALYLCASSLWLDRAGNTIYFGEGSWLTVV.

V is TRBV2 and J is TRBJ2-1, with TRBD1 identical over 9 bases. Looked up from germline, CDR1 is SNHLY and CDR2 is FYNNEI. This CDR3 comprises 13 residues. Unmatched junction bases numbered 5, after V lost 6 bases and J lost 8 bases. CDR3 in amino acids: CASSTGTGHEQFF. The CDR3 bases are TGTGCCAGCAGCACCGGGACAGGGCATGAGCAGTTCTTC.

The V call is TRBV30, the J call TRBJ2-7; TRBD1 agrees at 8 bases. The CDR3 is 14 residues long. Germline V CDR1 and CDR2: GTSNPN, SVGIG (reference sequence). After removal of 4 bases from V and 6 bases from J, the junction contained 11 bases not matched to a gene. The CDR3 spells CAWTLGDRLVEQYF. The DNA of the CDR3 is TGTGCCTGGACTCTAGGGGACAGGCTGGTCGAGCAGTACTTC.

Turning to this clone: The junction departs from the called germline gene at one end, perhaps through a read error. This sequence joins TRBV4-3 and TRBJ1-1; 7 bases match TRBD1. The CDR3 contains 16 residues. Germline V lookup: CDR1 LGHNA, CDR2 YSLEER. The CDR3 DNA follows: TGCGCCCGCAGCCAAGGGGGCAGGGTGGTGAACACTGAAGCTTTCTTT. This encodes CARSQGGRVVNTEAFF.

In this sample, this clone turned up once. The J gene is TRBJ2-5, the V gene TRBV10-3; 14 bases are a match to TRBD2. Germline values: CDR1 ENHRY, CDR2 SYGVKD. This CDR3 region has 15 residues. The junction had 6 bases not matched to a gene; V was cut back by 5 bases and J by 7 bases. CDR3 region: CAISPGTSGGGTQYF. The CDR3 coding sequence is TGTGCCATCAGTCCTGGGACTAGCGGGGGCGGGACCCAGTACTTC.

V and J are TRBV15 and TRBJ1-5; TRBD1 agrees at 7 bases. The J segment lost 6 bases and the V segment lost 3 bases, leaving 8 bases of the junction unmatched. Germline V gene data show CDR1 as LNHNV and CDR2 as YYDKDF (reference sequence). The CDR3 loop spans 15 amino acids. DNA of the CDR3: TGTGCCACCAGCAGGGAACAGGGGATCGGTCAGCCCCAGCATTTT. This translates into CATSREQGIGQPQHF. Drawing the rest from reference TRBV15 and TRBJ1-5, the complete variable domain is DAMVIQNPRYQVTQFGKPVTLSCSQTLNHNVMYWYQQKSSQAPKLLFHYYDKDFNNEADTPDNFQSRRPNTSFCFLDIRSPGLGDTAMYLCATSREQGIGQPQHFGDGTRLSIL.

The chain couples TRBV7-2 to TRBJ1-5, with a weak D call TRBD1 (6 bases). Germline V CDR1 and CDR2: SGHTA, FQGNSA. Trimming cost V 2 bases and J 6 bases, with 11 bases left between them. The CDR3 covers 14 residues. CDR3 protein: CASSLSLGGQPQHF. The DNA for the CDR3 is TGTGCCAGCAGCTTAAGTTTAGGGGGTCAGCCCCAGCATTTT. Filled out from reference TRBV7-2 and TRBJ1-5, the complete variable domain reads GAGVSQSPSNKVTEKGKDVELRCDPISGHTALYWYRQSLGQGLEFLIYFQGNSAPDKSGLPSDRFSAERTGGSVSTLTIQRTQQEDSAVYLCASSLSLGGQPQHFGDGTRLSIL.

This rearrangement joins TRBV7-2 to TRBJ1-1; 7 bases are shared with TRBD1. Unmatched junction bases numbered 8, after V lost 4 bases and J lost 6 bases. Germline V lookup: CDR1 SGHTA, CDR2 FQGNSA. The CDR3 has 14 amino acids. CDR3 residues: CASSSTGMSAEAFF. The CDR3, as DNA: TGTGCCAGCAGCTCGACAGGGATGAGCGCTGAAGCTTTCTTT.

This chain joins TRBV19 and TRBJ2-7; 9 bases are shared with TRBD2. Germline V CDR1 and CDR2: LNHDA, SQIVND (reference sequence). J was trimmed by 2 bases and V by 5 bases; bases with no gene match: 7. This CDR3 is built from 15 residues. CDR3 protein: CASSPGRGGTYEQYF. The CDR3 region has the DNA TGTGCCAGTAGTCCCGGGCGGGGGGGGACCTACGAGCAGTACTTC.

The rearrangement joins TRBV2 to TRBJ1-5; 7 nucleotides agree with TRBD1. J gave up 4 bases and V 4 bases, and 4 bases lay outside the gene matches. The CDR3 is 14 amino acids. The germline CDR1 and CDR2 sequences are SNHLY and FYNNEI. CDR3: CASSGQGGNQPQHF. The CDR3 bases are TGTGCCAGCAGTGGCCAGGGGGGTAATCAGCCCCAGCATTTT.

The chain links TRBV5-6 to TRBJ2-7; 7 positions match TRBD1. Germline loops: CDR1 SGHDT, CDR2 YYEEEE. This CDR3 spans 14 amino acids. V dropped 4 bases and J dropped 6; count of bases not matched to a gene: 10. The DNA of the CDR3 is TGTGCCAGCAGCGATGGACAGGTTCGGTCCGAGCAGTACTTC. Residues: CASSDGQVRSEQYF.

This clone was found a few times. The CDR3 DNA reads TGTGCCAGCAGCAAAGCTGGGCCGGGACAGGGGGCTGCTGGGGCCAACGTCCTGACTTTC. It specifies CASSKAGPGQGAAGANVLTF. The chain has TRBV21-1 and TRBJ2-6; TRBD1, as called in the table, went unchecked against the DNA. TRBV21-1 counts as a pseudogene. This CDR3 is 20 amino acids long.

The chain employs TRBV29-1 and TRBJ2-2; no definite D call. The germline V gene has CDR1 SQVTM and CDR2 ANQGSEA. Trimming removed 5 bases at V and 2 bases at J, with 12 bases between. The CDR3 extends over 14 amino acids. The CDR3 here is CSVNPRGNTGELFF. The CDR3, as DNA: TGCAGCGTTAATCCGAGAGGAAACACCGGGGAGCTGTTTTTT.

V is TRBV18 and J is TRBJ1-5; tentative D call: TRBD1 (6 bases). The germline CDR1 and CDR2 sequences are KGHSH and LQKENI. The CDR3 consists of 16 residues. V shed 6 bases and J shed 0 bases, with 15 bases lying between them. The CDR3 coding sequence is TGTGCCAGCTCCCTAGGGGGGGGGTATAGCAATCAGCCCCAGCATTTT. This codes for CASSLGGGYSNQPQHF. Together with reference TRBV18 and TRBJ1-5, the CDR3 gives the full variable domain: NAGVMQNPRHLVRRRGQEARLRCSPMKGHSHVYWYRQLPEEGLKFMVYLQKENIIDESGMPKERFSAEFPKEGPSILRIQQVVRGDSAAYFCASSLGGGYSNQPQHFGDGTRLSIL.

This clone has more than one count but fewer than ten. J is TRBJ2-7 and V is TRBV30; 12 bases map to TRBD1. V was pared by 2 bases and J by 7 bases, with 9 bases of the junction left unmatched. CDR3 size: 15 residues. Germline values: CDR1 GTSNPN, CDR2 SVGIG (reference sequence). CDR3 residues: CAWSTPGQGAREQYF. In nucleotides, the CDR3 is TGTGCCTGGAGTACACCGGGACAGGGGGCTCGGGAGCAGTACTTC.

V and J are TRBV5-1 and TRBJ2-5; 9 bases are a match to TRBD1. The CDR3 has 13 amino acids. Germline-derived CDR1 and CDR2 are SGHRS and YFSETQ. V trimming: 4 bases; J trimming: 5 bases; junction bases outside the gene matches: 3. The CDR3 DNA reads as TGCGCCAGCAGCCTCGGGACAGGGGAGACCCAGTACTTC. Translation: CASSLGTGETQYF.

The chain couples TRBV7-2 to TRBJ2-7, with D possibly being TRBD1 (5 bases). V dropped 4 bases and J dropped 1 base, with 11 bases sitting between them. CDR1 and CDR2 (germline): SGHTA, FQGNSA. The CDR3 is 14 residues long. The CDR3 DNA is TGTGCCAGCAGCTCTTGGACACGTTCCTACGAGCAGTACTTC. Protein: CASSSWTRSYEQYF.

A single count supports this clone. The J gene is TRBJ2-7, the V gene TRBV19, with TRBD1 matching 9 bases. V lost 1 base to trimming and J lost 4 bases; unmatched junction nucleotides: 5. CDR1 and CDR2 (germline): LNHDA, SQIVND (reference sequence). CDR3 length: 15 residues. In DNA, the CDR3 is TGTGCCAGTAGTATAGTCGGGACAGGGTCGTACGAGCAGTACTTC. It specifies CASSIVGTGSYEQYF. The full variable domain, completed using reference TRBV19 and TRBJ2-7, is DGGITQSPKYLFRKEGQNVTLSCEQNLNHDAMYWYRQDPGQGLRLIYYSQIVNDFQKGDIAEGYSVSREKKESFPLTVTSAQKNPTAFYLCASSIVGTGSYEQYFGPGTRLTVT.